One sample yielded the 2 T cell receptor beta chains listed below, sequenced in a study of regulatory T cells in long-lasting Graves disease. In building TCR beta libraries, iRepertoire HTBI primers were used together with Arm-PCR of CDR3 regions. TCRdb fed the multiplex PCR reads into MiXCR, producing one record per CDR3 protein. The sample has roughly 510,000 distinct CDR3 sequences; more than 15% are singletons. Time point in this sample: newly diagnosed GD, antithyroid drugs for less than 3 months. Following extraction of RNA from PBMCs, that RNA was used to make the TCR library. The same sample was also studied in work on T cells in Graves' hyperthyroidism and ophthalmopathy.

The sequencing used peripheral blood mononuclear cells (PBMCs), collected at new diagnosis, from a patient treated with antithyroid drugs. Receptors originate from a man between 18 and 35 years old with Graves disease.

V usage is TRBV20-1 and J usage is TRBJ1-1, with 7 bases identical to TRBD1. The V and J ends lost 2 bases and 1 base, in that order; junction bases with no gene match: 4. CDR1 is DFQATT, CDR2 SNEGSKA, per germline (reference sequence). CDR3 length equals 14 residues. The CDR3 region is CSARRGPENTEAFF. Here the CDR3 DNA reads TGCAGTGCTAGAAGGGGGCCGGAGAACACTGAAGCTTTCTTT.

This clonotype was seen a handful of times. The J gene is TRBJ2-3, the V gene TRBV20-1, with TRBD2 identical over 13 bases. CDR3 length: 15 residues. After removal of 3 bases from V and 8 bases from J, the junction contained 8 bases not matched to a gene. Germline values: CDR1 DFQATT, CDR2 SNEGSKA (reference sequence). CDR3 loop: CSASLGLAGARTQYF. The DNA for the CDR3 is TGCAGTGCTAGTCTCGGACTAGCGGGAGCTCGTACGCAGTATTTT.